The T cell receptor (beta chain) described here comes from a study of T cell changes during pregnancy in multiple sclerosis. The CDR3 consists of 16 residues. With 6 bases removed from V and 3 bases from J, the gap between germline ends came to 19 bases. Per germline, CDR1 MRHNA and CDR2 SNTAGT. Only in-frame clones appear in the TCRdb table, and some are missing; sequencing was by immunoSEQ multiplex PCR. The data contain about 69,000 clones, more than 85% of them singletons. The TCR originated in a female donor in good health, enrolled as a control in a pregnancy study. V gene TRBV6-4 combines with J gene TRBJ2-3, with D maybe TRBD2 (5 bases). The sequenced sample was CD4+ T cells from peripheral blood mononuclear cells, obtained in the third trimester of pregnancy. This chain's CDR3 is CASRFGVLPDTDTQYF. In DNA, the CDR3 is TGTGCCAGCAGGTTCGGGGTCCTGCCAGATACAGATACGCAGTATTTT.